This paragraph reports one T cell receptor (beta chain). Its specificity is unknown. The V end was cut by 10 bases, the J end by 3 bases, with 20 bases between. Germline V gene sequence: CDR1 MNHEY, CDR2 SVGAGI. This CDR3 comprises 15 residues. The sample is drawn from a study of CD8 T cells in Susac syndrome. Overall study results and limits: TCR sequencing and HLA analysis covered a relatively small number of individuals.

TCR beta sequencing covered blood CD8+ and CD4+ T cells. Negative isolation was used for CD8+ and CD4+ T cells, and FACS enrichment was applied to TEMRA cells. After extraction with the RNeasy kit, roughly 0.45 to 1 ug of the RNA was reverse transcribed using random hexamers. Across 54 Vbeta and 13 Jbeta, immunoSEQ multiplex PCR amplified TCR beta CDR3. TCRdb re-analysed the immunoSEQ multiplex PCR reads in MiXCR, keeping a single row per CDR3 protein. This sample yields around 200,000 distinct CDR3 sequences, of which around 90% are seen a single time; 0.1% to 0.15% belongs to the top ten. The gene calls are TRBV6-5 and TRBJ2-3, with D perhaps matching TRBD1 (6 bases). Material: CD8+ T cells from PBMCs. This clonotype was sampled from a human donor with multiple sclerosis. Here the CDR3 reads CATQLDRTSTDTQYF. Here the CDR3 DNA reads TGTGCCACCCAACTCGACAGGACGAGTACAGATACGCAGTATTTT.